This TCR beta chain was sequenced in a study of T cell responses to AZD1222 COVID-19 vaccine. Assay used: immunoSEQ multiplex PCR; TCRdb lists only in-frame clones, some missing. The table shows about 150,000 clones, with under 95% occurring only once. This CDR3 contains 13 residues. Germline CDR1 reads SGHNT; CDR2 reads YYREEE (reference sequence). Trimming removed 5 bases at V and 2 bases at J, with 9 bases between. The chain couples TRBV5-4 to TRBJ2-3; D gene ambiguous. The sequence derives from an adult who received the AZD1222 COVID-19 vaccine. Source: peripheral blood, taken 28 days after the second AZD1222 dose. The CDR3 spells CASRPWATDTQYF. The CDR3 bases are TGTGCCAGCAGGCCCTGGGCCACAGATACGCAGTATTTT.